This TCR beta chain was recorded in a study of blood T cells in healthy people across ages. It was with a sample-barcoded 5' primer and a J-beta primer mix that a second PCR of about 6 to 12 cycles was run. Each cDNA molecule carried a tag from a template-switch adaptor that contained 12 random nucleotides. In TCRdb, the 5' RACE reads were re-called with MiXCR into one record per CDR3 protein. The table records approximately 490,000 distinct CDR3 sequences, about 25% of them present only once. This clonotype was detected a few times. This may be a read error: a much more frequent sequence differs by one nucleotide. These records were also assigned to another study, of T cells of mothers and their children.

The TCR sequence derives from a boy aged 5 to 17 in good health. Source material: blood.

The CDR3 nucleotides are TGCAGCGTTGGGGCAGGGATAGAGACCCAGTTCTTC. Encoded protein: CSVGAGIETQFF. This sequence joins TRBV29-1 and TRBJ2-5, with D possibly TRBD1 on 5 matching bases. Matching the DNA end better, TRBJ2-1 makes the J call doubtful. CDR1 and CDR2 (germline): SQVTM, ANQGSEA. There are 12 residues in the CDR3.